One sample yielded the 10 T cell receptor beta chains listed below, sequenced in a study of blood T cell repertoires in COVID-19. The protocol was immunoSEQ multiplex PCR, while the TCRdb copy is restricted to in-frame clones and leaves out a portion. The sample consists of approximately 150,000 clones, roughly 84% of them appearing once. Sequenced sample: peripheral blood. The receptor set was obtained from a human donor in a cohort sampled during active COVID-19.

The rearrangement joins TRBV5-6 to TRBJ2-1; D remains unclear. Trimming took off 0 bases at V and 8 bases at J, with 6 bases between the two ends. The CDR3 is 12 residues long. Looked up from germline, CDR1 is SGHDT and CDR2 is YYEEEE. The CDR3 reads CASSLASHEQFF. In DNA form, the CDR3 reads TGTGCCAGCAGCTTGGCAAGCCATGAGCAGTTCTTC. Complete variable domain (other parts from reference TRBV5-6 and TRBJ2-1): DAGVTQSPTHLIKTRGQQVTLRCSPKSGHDTVSWYQQALGQGPQFIFQYYEEEERQRGNFPDRFSGHQFPNYSSELNVNALLLGDSALYLCASSLASHEQFFGPGTRLTVL.

The rearrangement links TRBV6-6 to TRBJ2-2; the match to TRBD1 covers 11 bases. V shed 5 bases, J shed 5 bases, and the junction held 4 bases outside the gene matches. Germline V CDR1 and CDR2: MNHNY, SVGAGI (reference sequence). CDR3 length: 15 amino acids. The CDR3 sequence is CASSTRDRGTGELFF. The CDR3 DNA follows: TGTGCCAGCAGTACCCGGGACAGGGGGACCGGGGAGCTGTTTTTT.

The rearrangement links TRBV19 to TRBJ1-4; D not certain. Trimming pared 5 bases from V and 0 bases from J, leaving 7 bases between. This CDR3 contains 14 residues. Germline CDR1 LNHDA, CDR2 SQIVND (reference sequence). The CDR3 reads CASSVPTTNEKLFF. The CDR3 DNA reads as TGTGCCAGTAGTGTTCCTACAACTAATGAAAAACTGTTTTTT.

The chain links TRBV6-1 to TRBJ2-1; TRBD2 matches at 9 bases. The germline V gene has CDR1 MNHNS and CDR2 SASEGT. The CDR3 extends over 18 amino acids. V was clipped by 1 base and J by 4 bases; unmatched bases: 11. The CDR3 region has the DNA TGTGCCAGCAGTGAAGATCCTACGGGACTAGCATTTTACAATGAGCAGTTCTTC. Its protein is CASSEDPTGLAFYNEQFF.

V gene TRBV6-1 combines with J gene TRBJ1-5; D call uncertain. Per germline, CDR1 MNHNS and CDR2 SASEGT. This CDR3 spans 16 amino acids. V shed 3 bases and J shed 8 bases, with 20 bases lying between them. The CDR3 is CASSDSPTWHDKPQHF. CDR3 in DNA: TGTGCCAGCAGTGATTCCCCCACCTGGCATGATAAGCCCCAGCATTTT.

The chain employs TRBV3-1 (or the pseudogene TRBV3-2) and TRBJ1-4; D possibly corresponds to TRBD1 (6 bases). CDR1 and CDR2 from the germline V gene are LGHDT and YNNKEL (reference sequence). CDR3 length: 15 residues. V was shortened by 4 bases and J by 3 bases, with 12 bases between the two germline ends. As DNA, the CDR3 is TGTGCCAGCAGCCTATTGGCAGGGGCTAATGAAAAACTGTTTTTT. This gives the protein CASSLLAGANEKLFF.

Only one count was recorded for this clone. The rearrangement uses TRBV6-5 and TRBJ2-2; TRBD2 might be the D (5 bases). The V end was cut by 4 bases, the J end by 7 bases, with 10 bases between. Germline assignment: CDR1 MNHEY and CDR2 SVGAGI. The CDR3 runs to 13 residues. This CDR3 is CASSSQRYGELFF. The CDR3 nucleotides read TGTGCCAGCAGTTCCCAGCGGTACGGGGAGCTGTTTTTT.

The chain combines TRBV5-1 with TRBJ2-2, with unresolved D. This CDR3 is 12 amino acids long. V shed 0 bases and J shed 6 bases, with 3 bases lying between them. Germline V gives CDR1 SGHRS, CDR2 YFSETQ. The chain's CDR3 is CASSLEPGELFF. CDR3 in DNA: TGCGCCAGCAGCTTGGAGCCCGGGGAGCTGTTTTTT.

V usage is TRBV25-1 and J usage is TRBJ2-1; D gene uncertain. CDR1 is MGHDK and CDR2 is SYGVNS in the germline V gene. V lost 2 bases and J lost 11, with 10 bases in between. The length of the CDR3 is 12 residues. DNA of the CDR3: TGTGCCAGCAGTGAAGAGCAAAAAAAGCAGTTCTTC. Translation: CASSEEQKKQFF.

The chain links TRBV21-1 to TRBJ2-7; the DNA was not compared with TRBD1, the D call given in the table. TRBV21-1 is deemed a pseudogene. CDR3 length: 14 residues. CDR3 coding DNA: TGTGCCAGCAGCAAAGCCGACAGCGCCTACGAGCAGTACGTC. This sequence encodes CASSKADSAYEQYV.